A selection of T cell receptor beta chains follows, all from one sample in a study of cytomegalovirus exposure and HLA in healthy donors. Method: immunoSEQ multiplex PCR; TCRdb's copy keeps in-frame clones and lacks some. The sample contains some 160,000 clones, about 88% of which appear only once. Sequencing was done on a sample of PBMCs. Receptors were obtained from a man aged 30 to 45 in good health and CMV-seropositive. Both conserved end residues are part of each CDR3.

v_call: TRBV2; j_call: TRBJ2-5; cdr3_aa: CASSEWTSGVETQYF
v_call: TRBV7-2; j_call: TRBJ2-7; cdr3_aa: CASSLRESYEQYF
v_call: TRBV9; j_call: TRBJ1-4; cdr3_aa: CASSPGTAPVKLFF
v_call: TRBV7-2; j_call: TRBJ2-3; cdr3_aa: CASSLSGRADTQYF
v_call: TRBV12-5; j_call: TRBJ2-3; cdr3_aa: CASGLDVLAGFTDTQYF
v_call: TRBV19; j_call: TRBJ2-1; cdr3_aa: CASSIRGEQFF
v_call: TRBV9; j_call: TRBJ1-2; cdr3_aa: CASSVAPGQLYTF
v_call: TRBV4-3; j_call: TRBJ1-2; cdr3_aa: CASSHLPGQLADGYTF
v_call: TRBV5-1; j_call: TRBJ2-3; cdr3_aa: CASSFNMGTDTQYF
v_call: TRBV11-3; j_call: TRBJ2-1; cdr3_aa: CASRVRGNNEQFF
v_call: TRBV7-3; j_call: TRBJ2-3; cdr3_aa: CASSPTSGATQYF
v_call: TRBV14; j_call: TRBJ2-1; cdr3_aa: CASSQTRGLARDYNEQFF
v_call: TRBV27; j_call: TRBJ1-6; cdr3_aa: CASSRGGGRRDSPLHF
v_call: TRBV19; j_call: TRBJ1-2; cdr3_aa: CASSIGQGLGYGYTF
v_call: TRBV19; j_call: TRBJ1-2; cdr3_aa: CASSITGGYGYTF
v_call: TRBV5-4; j_call: TRBJ2-5; cdr3_aa: CASSFRQEQETQYF
v_call: TRBV7-2; j_call: TRBJ2-2; cdr3_aa: CASSLLGSTGELFF
v_call: TRBV18; j_call: TRBJ2-2; cdr3_aa: CASSPGQDTGELFF
v_call: TRBV15; j_call: TRBJ2-5; cdr3_aa: CATSRSLAGQETQYF
v_call: TRBV7-2; j_call: TRBJ1-3; cdr3_aa: CASSGTTGYGNTIYF
v_call: TRBV13; j_call: TRBJ2-5; cdr3_aa: CASSPNGGETQYF
v_call: TRBV6-5; j_call: TRBJ2-3; cdr3_aa: CATTRGGIYTDTQYF
v_call: TRBV2; j_call: TRBJ2-7; cdr3_aa: CASTPEHHGGEQYF
v_call: TRBV29-1; j_call: TRBJ2-7; cdr3_aa: CSVGQGGYEQYF
v_call: TRBV7-2; j_call: TRBJ1-2; cdr3_aa: CASSLGANYGYTF
v_call: TRBV5-4; j_call: TRBJ2-3; cdr3_aa: CASSFHFRGPGEDTQYF
v_call: TRBV7-8; j_call: TRBJ2-2; cdr3_aa: CASSLVLSKGAGELFF
v_call: TRBV2; j_call: TRBJ2-1; cdr3_aa: CASSPDSLTYNEQFF
v_call: TRBV5-4; j_call: TRBJ1-2; cdr3_aa: CASSLDNYGYTF
v_call: TRBV5-4; j_call: TRBJ2-7; cdr3_aa: CASSSGTSGRYEQYF
v_call: TRBV4-3; j_call: TRBJ1-6; cdr3_aa: CASSQESQGRWNSPLHF
v_call: TRBV21-1; j_call: TRBJ2-3; cdr3_aa: CASRPPLRRGLADTQYF
v_call: TRBV6-5; j_call: TRBJ1-1; cdr3_aa: CASSYGPNTEAFF
v_call: TRBV15; j_call: TRBJ1-6; cdr3_aa: CATSSGYSYNSPLHF
v_call: TRBV7-9; j_call: TRBJ2-2; cdr3_aa: CSSSLAGRGAFNTGELFF
v_call: TRBV7-8; j_call: TRBJ2-5; cdr3_aa: CASSSTGLLETQYF
v_call: TRBV7-9; j_call: TRBJ1-2; cdr3_aa: CASSLSGDATNYGYTF
v_call: TRBV7-9; j_call: TRBJ2-2; cdr3_aa: CSSSLDGTGHTGELFF
v_call: TRBV7-9; j_call: TRBJ2-3; cdr3_aa: CASSLGSSGTRTDTQYF
v_call: TRBV6-4; j_call: TRBJ2-3; cdr3_aa: CASSDSRTGAVDTQYF
v_call: TRBV5-5; j_call: TRBJ1-1; cdr3_aa: CASSLGSPFNTEAFF
v_call: TRBV5-5; j_call: TRBJ1-2; cdr3_aa: CASSLGREVHF
v_call: TRBV7-6; j_call: TRBJ2-2; cdr3_aa: CASSLNLDRVTGELFF
v_call: TRBV7-9; j_call: TRBJ2-7; cdr3_aa: CSSSLAGTSGSIAYEQYF
v_call: TRBV6-5; j_call: TRBJ1-4; cdr3_aa: CASSYSWSSSNEKLFF
v_call: TRBV19; j_call: TRBJ2-1; cdr3_aa: CASSMGLANNEQFF
v_call: TRBV6-5; j_call: TRBJ2-5; cdr3_aa: CASSRLAGGQETQYF
v_call: TRBV11-3; j_call: TRBJ2-3; cdr3_aa: CASSLGYSLTDTQYF
v_call: TRBV11-3; j_call: TRBJ1-1; cdr3_aa: CASRPGQGPGTEAFF
v_call: TRBV7-8; j_call: TRBJ2-1; cdr3_aa: CASSLLRVSYNEQFF
v_call: TRBV7-9; j_call: .; cdr3_aa: CASSLDQGPYEQYF
v_call: TRBV7-2; j_call: TRBJ2-3; cdr3_aa: CASSLARDTQYF
v_call: TRBV27; j_call: TRBJ2-7; cdr3_aa: CASMKQGKWGYEQYF
v_call: TRBV7-9; j_call: TRBJ2-7; cdr3_aa: CASSSPLTGTGTYEQYF
v_call: TRBV5-6; j_call: TRBJ2-1; cdr3_aa: CASSSPQGSYNEQFF
v_call: TRBV5-5; j_call: TRBJ1-5; cdr3_aa: CASSEGQGNQPQHF